These T cell receptor beta chains were read from a single sample in a study of identical twins. Via MiXCR, TCRdb re-called the 5' RACE reads, giving one row per CDR3 protein. The data show 750,000 to 950,000 distinct CDR3 sequences, approximately 13% seen once. The sample also formed part of further work on yellow fever vaccine responses in identical twins.

Sequencing was performed on PBMCs. The receptor set was obtained from a woman aged 18-30 years in good health. The CDR3 runs from the conserved cysteine through the conserved F or W. The order of the fields is CDR3 protein, CDR3 DNA, J gene, D gene, V gene, clone size. D genes are given only for firm matches. Clone size is not always given. Where it is, it says once, few, many or a class for expanded clones.

CDR3aa: CATSRTTRVAGHHEQYF; CDR3nt: TGTGCCACCAGCAGAACCACTCGGGTAGCAGGACACCACGAGCAGTACTTC; j_gene: TRBJ2-7; d_gene: NA; v_gene: TRBV15; abundance: few
CDR3aa: CASSTGTGRDNEQFF; CDR3nt: TGCGCCAGCAGCACAGGGACAGGACGGGACAATGAGCAGTTCTTC; j_gene: TRBJ2-1; d_gene: TRBD1; v_gene: TRBV5-1; abundance: few
CDR3aa: CASSFGTSGRRLGDTQYF; CDR3nt: TGTGCCAGCAGCTTTGGGACTAGCGGGAGGCGTTTGGGAGATACGCAGTATTTT; j_gene: TRBJ2-3; d_gene: TRBD2; v_gene: TRBV11-2; abundance: few
CDR3aa: CASSQLTLGQETQYF; CDR3nt: TGTGCCAGCAGCCAGCTGACGCTTGGACAAGAGACCCAGTACTTC; j_gene: TRBJ2-5; d_gene: NA; v_gene: TRBV3-1; abundance: NA
CDR3aa: CASSWRLAGADNEQFF; CDR3nt: TGTGCCAGCAGTTGGAGGCTAGCGGGAGCGGACAATGAGCAGTTCTTC; j_gene: TRBJ2-1; d_gene: TRBD2; v_gene: TRBV27; abundance: NA
CDR3aa: CASTKGGWWNTEAFF; CDR3nt: TGCGCCAGCACGAAGGGTGGATGGTGGAACACTGAAGCTTTCTTT; j_gene: TRBJ1-1; d_gene: NA; v_gene: TRBV5-1; abundance: few
CDR3aa: CASSALAGVPTDTQYF; CDR3nt: TGTGCCAGCAGCGCCCTAGCGGGAGTACCGACAGATACGCAGTATTTT; j_gene: TRBJ2-3; d_gene: TRBD2; v_gene: TRBV11-2; abundance: NA
CDR3aa: CSATSGISYEQYF; CDR3nt: TGCAGTGCCACTAGCGGGATTTCCTACGAGCAGTACTTC; j_gene: TRBJ2-7; d_gene: TRBD2; v_gene: TRBV29-1; abundance: NA
CDR3aa: CASTIRQGREAFF; CDR3nt: TGTGCCAGCACGATCAGACAGGGCCGTGAAGCTTTCTTT; j_gene: TRBJ1-1; d_gene: TRBD1; v_gene: TRBV12-3/TRBV12-4; abundance: many
CDR3aa: CASSPTGTSANTGELFF; CDR3nt: TGCGCCAGCAGCCCTACCGGGACTAGCGCGAACACCGGGGAGCTGTTTTTT; j_gene: TRBJ2-2; d_gene: TRBD2; v_gene: TRBV4-1; abundance: few
CDR3aa: CSASLGGGNTIYF; CDR3nt: TGCAGTGCTAGTTTAGGAGGGGGAAACACCATATATTTT; j_gene: TRBJ1-3; d_gene: NA; v_gene: TRBV20-1; abundance: NA
CDR3aa: CAISPGRRSSYNEQFF; CDR3nt: TGTGCCATCAGCCCCGGACGCCGCAGCTCCTACAATGAGCAGTTCTTC; j_gene: TRBJ2-1; d_gene: NA; v_gene: TRBV7-9; abundance: NA
CDR3aa: CASSTGTGDEKLFF; CDR3nt: TGTGCCAGCAGCACCGGGACAGGGGATGAAAAACTGTTTTTT; j_gene: TRBJ1-4; d_gene: TRBD1; v_gene: TRBV7-9; abundance: NA
CDR3aa: CASSPRQGPTEAFF; CDR3nt: TGCGCCAGCAGCCCCCGACAGGGACCCACTGAAGCTTTCTTT; j_gene: TRBJ1-1; d_gene: TRBD1; v_gene: TRBV4-1; abundance: NA
CDR3aa: CATSDPGTGGLEGYTF; CDR3nt: TGTGCCACCAGTGACCCCGGGACAGGGGGCTTGGAAGGCTACACCTTC; j_gene: TRBJ1-2; d_gene: TRBD1; v_gene: TRBV24-1; abundance: NA
CDR3aa: CASSQGYWSSGVETQYF; CDR3nt: TGCGCCAGCAGCCAAGGTTATTGGAGTAGCGGGGTCGAGACCCAGTACTTC; j_gene: TRBJ2-5; d_gene: TRBD2; v_gene: TRBV4-1; abundance: NA
CDR3aa: CATSDSGTSGAHFYNEQFF; CDR3nt: TGTGCCACCAGTGATTCTGGGACTAGCGGGGCCCACTTCTACAATGAGCAGTTCTTC; j_gene: TRBJ2-1; d_gene: TRBD2; v_gene: TRBV24-1; abundance: NA
CDR3aa: CASTAPGLAGAETQYF; CDR3nt: TGTGCCAGCACCGCACCAGGACTAGCGGGAGCAGAGACCCAGTACTTC; j_gene: TRBJ2-5; d_gene: TRBD2; v_gene: TRBV28; abundance: NA
CDR3aa: CASSFLDEQFF; CDR3nt: TGTGCCAGCAGTTTCTTGGATGAGCAGTTCTTC; j_gene: TRBJ2-1; d_gene: NA; v_gene: TRBV12-3/TRBV12-4; abundance: many
CDR3aa: CSVEAGDRGGEQYF; CDR3nt: TGCAGCGTTGAAGCAGGGGACAGGGGAGGCGAGCAGTACTTC; j_gene: TRBJ2-7; d_gene: TRBD1; v_gene: TRBV29-1; abundance: few
CDR3aa: CASSPMQPSGEQYF; CDR3nt: TGCGCCAGCAGCCCGATGCAGCCCTCGGGGGAGCAGTACTTC; j_gene: TRBJ2-7; d_gene: NA; v_gene: TRBV5-1; abundance: NA
CDR3aa: CASSQDRGSNEKLFF; CDR3nt: TGTGCCAGCAGCCAAGATAGGGGGTCTAATGAAAAACTGTTTTTT; j_gene: TRBJ1-4; d_gene: NA; v_gene: TRBV4-2; abundance: many
CDR3aa: CASSRDPFSPLHF; CDR3nt: TGTGCCAGCAGCCGGGACCCGTTTTCACCCCTCCACTTT; j_gene: TRBJ1-6; d_gene: NA; v_gene: TRBV6-2/TRBV6-3; abundance: few
CDR3aa: CASSLAGVPKNIQYF; CDR3nt: TGTGCCAGCTCGCTAGCGGGAGTTCCCAAAAACATTCAGTACTTC; j_gene: TRBJ2-4; d_gene: TRBD2; v_gene: TRBV28; abundance: many
CDR3aa: CATSRSGTGETQYF; CDR3nt: TGTGCCACCAGCAGAAGCGGGACAGGGGAGACCCAGTACTTC; j_gene: TRBJ2-5; d_gene: TRBD1; v_gene: TRBV15; abundance: NA
CDR3aa: CASSSNRELSYTF; CDR3nt: TGTGCCAGCAGCTCCAACAGGGAGTTGAGCTACACCTTC; j_gene: TRBJ1-2; d_gene: NA; v_gene: TRBV11-2; abundance: few
CDR3aa: CAISDLTSGINEQYF; CDR3nt: TGTGCCATCAGTGATCTTACTAGCGGGATCAACGAGCAGTACTTC; j_gene: TRBJ2-7; d_gene: TRBD2; v_gene: TRBV10-3; abundance: few
CDR3aa: CSARDRGSSYEQYF; CDR3nt: TGCAGTGCTAGAGATCGAGGTAGCAGTTACGAGCAGTACTTC; j_gene: TRBJ2-7; d_gene: NA; v_gene: TRBV20-1; abundance: few
CDR3aa: CSASTGTSDHF; CDR3nt: TGCAGTGCGAGCACCGGGACTAGCGATCACTTC; j_gene: TRBJ2-1; d_gene: TRBD2; v_gene: TRBV20-1; abundance: NA
CDR3aa: CSAKDRGRALNTEAFF; CDR3nt: TGCAGTGCTAAAGACAGGGGGCGAGCCTTGAACACTGAAGCTTTCTTT; j_gene: TRBJ1-1; d_gene: TRBD1; v_gene: TRBV20-1; abundance: NA
CDR3aa: CASSPARPGPTYEQYF; CDR3nt: TGTGCCAGCAGCCCTGCCCGTCCCGGACCCACCTACGAGCAGTACTTC; j_gene: TRBJ2-7; d_gene: NA; v_gene: TRBV28; abundance: once
CDR3aa: CASSLGFGVLYNEQFF; CDR3nt: TGTGCCAGCAGCTTAGGTTTCGGGGTCTTGTACAATGAGCAGTTCTTC; j_gene: TRBJ2-1; d_gene: NA; v_gene: TRBV7-8; abundance: NA
CDR3aa: CASSPPGLPNIQYF; CDR3nt: TGTGCCAGCTCACCACCGGGACTACCAAACATTCAGTACTTC; j_gene: TRBJ2-4; d_gene: TRBD2; v_gene: TRBV18; abundance: NA
CDR3aa: CASSIPGGGLRANVLTF; CDR3nt: TGTGCCAGTAGTATTCCTGGCGGCGGGCTGCGGGCCAACGTCCTGACTTTC; j_gene: TRBJ2-6; d_gene: NA; v_gene: TRBV19; abundance: NA
CDR3aa: CATSEGINEQFF; CDR3nt: TGTGCCACCAGTGAGGGGATCAATGAGCAGTTCTTC; j_gene: TRBJ2-1; d_gene: NA; v_gene: TRBV24-1; abundance: few
CDR3aa: CASSFLGNQPQHF; CDR3nt: TGTGCCAGCAGTTTTCTGGGCAATCAGCCCCAGCATTTT; j_gene: TRBJ1-5; d_gene: NA; v_gene: TRBV12-3/TRBV12-4; abundance: many
CDR3aa: CASSYQAGNTEAFF; CDR3nt: TGTGCCAGCAGCTATCAAGCGGGGAACACTGAAGCTTTCTTT; j_gene: TRBJ1-1; d_gene: NA; v_gene: TRBV7-2; abundance: NA
CDR3aa: CASSRTGDYGYTF; CDR3nt: TGCGCCAGCAGCCGGACAGGGGACTATGGCTACACCTTC; j_gene: TRBJ1-2; d_gene: TRBD1; v_gene: TRBV4-1; abundance: many
CDR3aa: CASSFVRGGYSGSSYNEQFF; CDR3nt: TGTGCCAGCAGCTTCGTGAGGGGGGGGTATAGCGGAAGCTCCTACAATGAGCAGTTCTTC; j_gene: TRBJ2-1; d_gene: NA; v_gene: TRBV11-1; abundance: NA
CDR3aa: CASSFRLTGELFF; CDR3nt: TGTGCCAGCAGTTTTCGGTTAACCGGGGAGCTGTTTTTT; j_gene: TRBJ2-2; d_gene: NA; v_gene: TRBV12-3/TRBV12-4; abundance: many
CDR3aa: CASRPGLGDPSYNEQFF; CDR3nt: TGTGCCAGCAGACCCGGGCTCGGGGACCCCTCCTACAATGAGCAGTTCTTC; j_gene: TRBJ2-1; d_gene: NA; v_gene: TRBV6-1; abundance: few
CDR3aa: CASSFHGQMIGYNEQFF; CDR3nt: TGTGCCAGCAGTTTCCACGGACAAATGATAGGATACAATGAGCAGTTCTTC; j_gene: TRBJ2-1; d_gene: NA; v_gene: TRBV12-3/TRBV12-4; abundance: few
CDR3aa: CSATIGTSGLNEQFF; CDR3nt: TGCAGTGCTACGATTGGCACTAGCGGACTGAATGAGCAGTTCTTC; j_gene: TRBJ2-1; d_gene: TRBD2; v_gene: TRBV20-1; abundance: NA
CDR3aa: CSVFPLTVQETQYF; CDR3nt: TGCAGCGTTTTTCCCCTGACGGTACAAGAGACCCAGTACTTC; j_gene: TRBJ2-5; d_gene: NA; v_gene: TRBV29-1; abundance: few
CDR3aa: CASSLNQEWGSTQYF; CDR3nt: TGTGCCAGCAGCTTAAATCAGGAATGGGGTTCGACCCAGTACTTC; j_gene: TRBJ2-5; d_gene: NA; v_gene: TRBV7-3; abundance: NA